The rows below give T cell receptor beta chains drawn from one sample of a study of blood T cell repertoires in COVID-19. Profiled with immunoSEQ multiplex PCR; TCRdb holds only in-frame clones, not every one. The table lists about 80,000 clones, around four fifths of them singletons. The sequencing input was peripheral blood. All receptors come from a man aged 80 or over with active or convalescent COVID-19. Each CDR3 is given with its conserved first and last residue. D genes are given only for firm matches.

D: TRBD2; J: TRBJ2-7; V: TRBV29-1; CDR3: CSAQLAFSSYEQYF
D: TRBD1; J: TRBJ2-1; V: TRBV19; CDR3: CASSIRDRYYNEQFF
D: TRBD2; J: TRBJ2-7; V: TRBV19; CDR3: CASSISLLAGVSYEQYF
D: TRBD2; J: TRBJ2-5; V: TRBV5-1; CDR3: CASSRATGTSGNQETQYF
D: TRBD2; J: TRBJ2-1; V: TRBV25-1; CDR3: CASSYSGGWGSGYEQFF
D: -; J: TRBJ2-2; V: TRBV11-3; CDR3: CASRRANTGELFF
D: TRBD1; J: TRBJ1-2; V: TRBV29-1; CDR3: CSVELGQGAYGYTF
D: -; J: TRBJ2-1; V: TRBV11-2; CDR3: CASSRYGQYSYNEQFF
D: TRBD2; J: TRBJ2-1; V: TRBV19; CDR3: CASSISSGNEQFF
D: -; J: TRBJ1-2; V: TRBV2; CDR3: CASSAVGRATYGYTF
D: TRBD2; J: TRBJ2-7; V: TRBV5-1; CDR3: CASSLAARLAGPYEQYF
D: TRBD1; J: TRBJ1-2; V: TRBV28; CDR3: CASSPDGTGRGYTF
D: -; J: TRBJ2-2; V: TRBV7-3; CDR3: CASSSRTISGELFF
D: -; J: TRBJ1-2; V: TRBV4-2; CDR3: CASSQHGTPVPYGYTF
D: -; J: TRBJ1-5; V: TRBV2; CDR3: CASRGRTGGNQPQHF
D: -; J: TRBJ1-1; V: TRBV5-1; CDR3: CASSTARSGNTEAFF
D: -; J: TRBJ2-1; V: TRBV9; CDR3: CASSQLDTYNEQFF
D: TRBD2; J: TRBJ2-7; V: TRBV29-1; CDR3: CSVGYGLAEFSYEQYF
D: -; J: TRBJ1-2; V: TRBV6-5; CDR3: CASSYSILISDGYTF
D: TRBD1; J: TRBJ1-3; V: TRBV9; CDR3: CASSASTGGGNTIYF
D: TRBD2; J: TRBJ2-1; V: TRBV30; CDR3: CAWSVSSGLAAYNEQFF
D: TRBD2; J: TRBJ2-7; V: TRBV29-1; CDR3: CSVGLAGPYEQYF
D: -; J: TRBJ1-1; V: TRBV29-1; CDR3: CSVVGTSLNTEAFF
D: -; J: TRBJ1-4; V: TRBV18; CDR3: CASSPNSGNEKLFF
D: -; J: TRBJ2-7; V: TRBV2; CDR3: CATRQGYEQYF
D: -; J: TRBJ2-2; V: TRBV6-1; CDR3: CASSVTGTLNTGELFF
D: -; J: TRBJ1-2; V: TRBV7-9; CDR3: CASSPQRNYGYTF